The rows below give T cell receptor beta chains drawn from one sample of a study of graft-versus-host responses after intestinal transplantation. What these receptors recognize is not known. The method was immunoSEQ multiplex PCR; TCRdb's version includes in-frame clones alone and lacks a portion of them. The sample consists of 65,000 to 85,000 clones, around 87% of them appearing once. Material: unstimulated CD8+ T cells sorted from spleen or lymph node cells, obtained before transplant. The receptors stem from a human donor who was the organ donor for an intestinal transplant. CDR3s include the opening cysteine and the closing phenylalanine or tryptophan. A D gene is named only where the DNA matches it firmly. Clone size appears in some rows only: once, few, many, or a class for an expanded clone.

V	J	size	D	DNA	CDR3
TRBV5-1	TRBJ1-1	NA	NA	TGCGCCAGCAGCTTCCGAGGGCACTGGGGAATGAACACTGAAGCTTTCTTT	CASSFRGHWGMNTEAFF
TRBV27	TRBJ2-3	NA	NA	TGTGCCAGCTGGAACGGGGATACGCAGTATTTT	CASWNGDTQYF
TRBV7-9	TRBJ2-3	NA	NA	TGTGCCAGCAAAATTGGGGGAGATACGCAGTATTTT	CASKIGGDTQYF
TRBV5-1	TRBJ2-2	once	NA	TGCGCCAGCAGCCCAAGGGGAGTGGGGGATAACACCGGGGAGCTGTTTTTT	CASSPRGVGDNTGELFF
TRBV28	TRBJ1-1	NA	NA	TGTGCCAGCAGTCACCCACAGAGGGCGATGAACACTGAAGCTTTCTTT	CASSHPQRAMNTEAFF
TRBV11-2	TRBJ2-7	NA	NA	TGTGCCAGCAGCTTAGGAGCTTTCTACGAGCAGTACTTC	CASSLGAFYEQYF
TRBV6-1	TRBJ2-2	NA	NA	TGTGCCAGCAGTGGACGAGGTCACGGGGAGCTGTTTTTT	CASSGRGHGELFF
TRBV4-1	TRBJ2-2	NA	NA	TGCGCCAGCAGCCAAAAGGTGCAGGGCCACACCGGGGAGCTGTTTTTT	CASSQKVQGHTGELFF
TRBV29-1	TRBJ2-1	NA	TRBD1	TGCAGCGTTACAACCGGGACAGGGGTTTTCAATGAGCAGTTCTTC	CSVTTGTGVFNEQFF
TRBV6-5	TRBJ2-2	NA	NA	TGTGCCAGCAGTTACTCGATCTCGGGGGAGCTGTTTTTT	CASSYSISGELFF
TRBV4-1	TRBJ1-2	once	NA	TGCGCCAGCGCCCCAGGGGCGAACTATGGCTACACCTTC	CASAPGANYGYTF
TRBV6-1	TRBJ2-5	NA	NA	TGTGCCAGCACTTTGCACAGGCACAGGTACCAGTACTTC	CASTLHRHRYQYF
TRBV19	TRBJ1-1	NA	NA	TGTGCCAGTAGGGGATATTCAGAGGCTTTCTTT	CASRGYSEAFF
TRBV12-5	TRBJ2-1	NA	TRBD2	TGTGCTAGTGGTTCCCCTAGCGGGGGGAGTCTAAGGGAGCAGTTCTTC	CASGSPSGGSLREQFF
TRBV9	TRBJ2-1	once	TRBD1	TGTGCCAGCAGCCCCCCGGACAGGTTCTTCAATGAGCAGTTCTTC	CASSPPDRFFNEQFF
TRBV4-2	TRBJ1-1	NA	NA	TGTGCCAGCAGCCAAGATTGGTCGACGCACACTGAAGCTTTCTTT	CASSQDWSTHTEAFF
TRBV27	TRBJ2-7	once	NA	TGTGCCAGCAGTTTATCGTTTGGGGTGGCCTACGAGCAGTACTTC	CASSLSFGVAYEQYF
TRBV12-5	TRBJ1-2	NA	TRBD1	TGTGCTAGTGGTTTGTTCGTCGGGACAGGTTCTTCCTACACCTTC	CASGLFVGTGSSYTF
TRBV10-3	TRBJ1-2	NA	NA	TGTGCCATCAGTGGGAGACAGGATCTCTATGGCTACACCTTC	CAISGRQDLYGYTF
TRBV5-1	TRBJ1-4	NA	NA	TGCGCCAGCAGCCCCCCAGGACTAAGTGATTTCACTAATGAAAAACTGTTTTTT	CASSPPGLSDFTNEKLFF
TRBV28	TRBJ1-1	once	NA	TGTGCCAGCAGTTTATTTTTAGGATACGCTCTGATAATGAACACTGAAGCTTTCTTT	CASSLFLGYALIMNTEAFF
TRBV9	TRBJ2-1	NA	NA	TGTGCCAGCAGCGTGGGTACCGGGGCCCGAACCAATGAGCAGTTCTTC	CASSVGTGARTNEQFF
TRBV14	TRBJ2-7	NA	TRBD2	TGTGCCAGCAGCCCGGGGGGTTTTGCGGATAATAGCGAGCAGTACTTC	CASSPGGFADNSEQYF